This T cell receptor (beta chain) appears in the sequencing data of a study of control samples from healthy donors and cancer patients. The CDR3 has 14 amino acids. CDR1 and CDR2 from the germline V gene are KGHSH and LQKENI. The V gene lost 3 bases and the J gene lost 1 base, with 9 bases spanning the gap. Profiled with immunoSEQ multiplex PCR; TCRdb holds only in-frame clones, not every one. The profile covers 150,000 to 180,000 clones, with approximately 96% appearing a single time and around 5.4% taken by the ten largest. Sequencing was carried out using blood. This TCR was recovered from a middle-aged man in good health. V and J are TRBV18 and TRBJ1-1, with D uncertain. The CDR3, as DNA: TGTGCCAGCTCACCGGACGGCGAGAACACTGAAGCTTTCTTT. This encodes CASSPDGENTEAFF.